The subject of this entry is one TCR beta chain. This entry comes from a study of T cell responses to AZD1222 COVID-19 vaccine. Profiling relied on immunoSEQ multiplex PCR, and the TCRdb table lists in-frame clones only, not all of them. The table includes more than 35,000 clones, 83% detected once. There are 18 residues in the CDR3. Germline lookup yields CDR1 SNHLY and CDR2 FYNNEI. V was clipped by 6 bases and J by 4 bases; unmatched bases: 14. Sequences were derived from peripheral blood, sampled on day 0 of AZD1222 vaccination. The chain employs TRBV2 and TRBJ2-6; 8 bases agree with TRBD2. The source is an adult in good health. The CDR3 protein is CASSQRRRGELGANVLTF. The CDR3, as DNA: TGTGCCAGCAGCCAGAGGCGGCGGGGGGAGCTAGGGGCCAACGTCCTGACTTTC. The full variable domain, with the rest looked up from reference TRBV2 and TRBJ2-6, is EPEVTQTPSHQVTQMGQEVILRCVPISNHLYFYWYRQILGQKVEFLVSFYNNEISEKSEIFDDQFSVERPDGSNFTLKIRSTKLEDSAMYFCASSQRRRGELGANVLTFGAGSRLTVL.